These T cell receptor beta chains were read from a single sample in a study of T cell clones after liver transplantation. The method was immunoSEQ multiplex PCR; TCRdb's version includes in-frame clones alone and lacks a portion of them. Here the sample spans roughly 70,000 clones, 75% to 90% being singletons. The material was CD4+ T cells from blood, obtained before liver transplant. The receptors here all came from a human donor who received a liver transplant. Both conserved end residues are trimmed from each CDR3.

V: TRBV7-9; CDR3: ASSLALPSYEQY
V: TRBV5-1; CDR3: ASSSQGADGNTIY
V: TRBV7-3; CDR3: ASSTGLARTDTQY
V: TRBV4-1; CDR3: ASSPRWRDTEAF
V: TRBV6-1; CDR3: ASSDGRGPKSYNEQF
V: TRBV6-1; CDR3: ASSEAWGNSYEQY
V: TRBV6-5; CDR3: ATQYLAEAF
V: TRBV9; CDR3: ASGRNSGNTIY
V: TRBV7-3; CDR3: ASSFGGRTDTQY
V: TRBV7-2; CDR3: ASSLGGFSQPQH
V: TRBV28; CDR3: ASSLSRQTGF
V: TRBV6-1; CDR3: ASSSDPAREKLF
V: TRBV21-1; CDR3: ASSKSGRVALNQPQH
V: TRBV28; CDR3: ATAEAF
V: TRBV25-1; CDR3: ASSETFMNTEAF
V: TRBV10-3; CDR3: AISESTISSYEQY
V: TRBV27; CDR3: ASSPTGTGRQPQH
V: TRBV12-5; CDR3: ASGLGRVPYEQY
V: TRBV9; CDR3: ASSVTVNTEAF
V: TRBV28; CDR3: ASSPWTAGKGDTQY
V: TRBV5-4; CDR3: ASSKGTQDTDTQY
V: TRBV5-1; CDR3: ASSLGSDSYNEQF
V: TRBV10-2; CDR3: ASSVWTGRTEAF
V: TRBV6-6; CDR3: ASRTDRYEQY
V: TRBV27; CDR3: ASRGSDKRNTGELF
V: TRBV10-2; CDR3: ASMRAPLNTEAF
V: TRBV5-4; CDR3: ASTPTGMDTEAF
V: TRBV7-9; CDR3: ASSLDKGGHAF
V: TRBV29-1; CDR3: SVGSYEQY
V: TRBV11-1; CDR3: ASSPAGPNYGYT
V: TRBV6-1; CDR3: ASKRSGSSYNEQF
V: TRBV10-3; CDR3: AIKDRAAYNEQF
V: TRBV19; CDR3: ASSIGQYYVNTEAF
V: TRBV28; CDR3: ASSLLRPTNEKLF
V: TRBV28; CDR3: ASSSGVWRSSNEQY
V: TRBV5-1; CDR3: ASSLEPQGVGETQY
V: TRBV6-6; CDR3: ASSRGRNEQF
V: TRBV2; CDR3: ASSERVAIAKNIQY
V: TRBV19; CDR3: ASSIEPRRQGFLQPQH
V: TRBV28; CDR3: ASSPAGRGSFDNEQF
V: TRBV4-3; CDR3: ASSQDMNRGLEQF
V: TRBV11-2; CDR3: ASSRGGPDTQY
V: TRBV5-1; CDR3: ASSLNRGESEKLF
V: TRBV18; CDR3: ASSSRLIRTNTGELF
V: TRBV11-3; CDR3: ASSSTRTGNEQF
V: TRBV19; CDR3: ASSSRPSNTGELF
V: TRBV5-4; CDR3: ASSSHGQETQY
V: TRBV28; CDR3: ASSLSGGRVYGNQPQH
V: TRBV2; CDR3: ASSEPRGERETQY
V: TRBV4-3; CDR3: ASSQDPDSGNTIY
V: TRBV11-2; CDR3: ASSLYREYYEQY
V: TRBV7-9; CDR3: ASSLSPRGPTDTQY
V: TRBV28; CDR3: ASSRGTSGEETQY